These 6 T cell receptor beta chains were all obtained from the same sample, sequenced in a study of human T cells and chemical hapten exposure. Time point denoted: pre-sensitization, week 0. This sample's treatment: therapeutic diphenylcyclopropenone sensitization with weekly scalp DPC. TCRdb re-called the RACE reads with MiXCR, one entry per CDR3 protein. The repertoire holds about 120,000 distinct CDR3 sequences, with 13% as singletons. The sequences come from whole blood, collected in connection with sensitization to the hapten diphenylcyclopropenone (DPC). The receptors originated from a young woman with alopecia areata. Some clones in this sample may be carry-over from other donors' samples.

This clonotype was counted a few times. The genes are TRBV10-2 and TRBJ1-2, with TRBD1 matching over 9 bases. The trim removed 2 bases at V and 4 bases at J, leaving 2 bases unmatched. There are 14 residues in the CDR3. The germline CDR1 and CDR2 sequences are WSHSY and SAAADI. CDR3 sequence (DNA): TGCGCCAGCAGTGAGGACAGGGGGGCCTATGGCTACACCTTC. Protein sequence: CASSEDRGAYGYTF.

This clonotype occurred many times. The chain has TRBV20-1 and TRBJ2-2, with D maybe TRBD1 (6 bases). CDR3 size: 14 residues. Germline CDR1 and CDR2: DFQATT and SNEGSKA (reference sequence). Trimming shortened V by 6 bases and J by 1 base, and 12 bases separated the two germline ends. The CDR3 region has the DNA TGCAGTGCCCGACAGGAATTGAACACCGGGGAGCTGTTTTTT. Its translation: CSARQELNTGELFF.

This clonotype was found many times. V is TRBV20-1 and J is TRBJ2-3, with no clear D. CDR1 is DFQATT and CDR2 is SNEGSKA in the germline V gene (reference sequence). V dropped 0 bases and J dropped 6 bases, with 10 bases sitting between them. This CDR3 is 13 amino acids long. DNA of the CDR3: TGCAGTGCTAGAGACAAGCCGTCCGATACGCAGTATTTT. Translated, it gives CSARDKPSDTQYF.

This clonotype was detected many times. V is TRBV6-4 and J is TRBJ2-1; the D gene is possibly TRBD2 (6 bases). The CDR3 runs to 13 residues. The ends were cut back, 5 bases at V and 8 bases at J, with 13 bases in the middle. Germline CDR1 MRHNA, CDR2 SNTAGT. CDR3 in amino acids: CASSRTTWDEQFF. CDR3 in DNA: TGTGCCAGCAGTAGGACTACATGGGATGAGCAGTTCTTC.

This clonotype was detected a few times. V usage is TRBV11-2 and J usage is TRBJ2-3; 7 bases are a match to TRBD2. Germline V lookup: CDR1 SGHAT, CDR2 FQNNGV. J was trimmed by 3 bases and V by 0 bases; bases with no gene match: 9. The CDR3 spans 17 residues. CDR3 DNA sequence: TGTGCCAGCAGCTTAGATCACCGAGCGGGGCGAACAGATACGCAGTATTTT. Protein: CASSLDHRAGRTDTQYF.

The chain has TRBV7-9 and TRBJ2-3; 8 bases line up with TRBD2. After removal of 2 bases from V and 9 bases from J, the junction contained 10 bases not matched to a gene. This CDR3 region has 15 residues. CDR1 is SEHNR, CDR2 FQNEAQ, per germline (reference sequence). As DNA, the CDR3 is TGTGCCAGCAGCTTACAAGGCGGGGGGCAGAGAACGCAGTATTTT. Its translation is CASSLQGGGQRTQYF.